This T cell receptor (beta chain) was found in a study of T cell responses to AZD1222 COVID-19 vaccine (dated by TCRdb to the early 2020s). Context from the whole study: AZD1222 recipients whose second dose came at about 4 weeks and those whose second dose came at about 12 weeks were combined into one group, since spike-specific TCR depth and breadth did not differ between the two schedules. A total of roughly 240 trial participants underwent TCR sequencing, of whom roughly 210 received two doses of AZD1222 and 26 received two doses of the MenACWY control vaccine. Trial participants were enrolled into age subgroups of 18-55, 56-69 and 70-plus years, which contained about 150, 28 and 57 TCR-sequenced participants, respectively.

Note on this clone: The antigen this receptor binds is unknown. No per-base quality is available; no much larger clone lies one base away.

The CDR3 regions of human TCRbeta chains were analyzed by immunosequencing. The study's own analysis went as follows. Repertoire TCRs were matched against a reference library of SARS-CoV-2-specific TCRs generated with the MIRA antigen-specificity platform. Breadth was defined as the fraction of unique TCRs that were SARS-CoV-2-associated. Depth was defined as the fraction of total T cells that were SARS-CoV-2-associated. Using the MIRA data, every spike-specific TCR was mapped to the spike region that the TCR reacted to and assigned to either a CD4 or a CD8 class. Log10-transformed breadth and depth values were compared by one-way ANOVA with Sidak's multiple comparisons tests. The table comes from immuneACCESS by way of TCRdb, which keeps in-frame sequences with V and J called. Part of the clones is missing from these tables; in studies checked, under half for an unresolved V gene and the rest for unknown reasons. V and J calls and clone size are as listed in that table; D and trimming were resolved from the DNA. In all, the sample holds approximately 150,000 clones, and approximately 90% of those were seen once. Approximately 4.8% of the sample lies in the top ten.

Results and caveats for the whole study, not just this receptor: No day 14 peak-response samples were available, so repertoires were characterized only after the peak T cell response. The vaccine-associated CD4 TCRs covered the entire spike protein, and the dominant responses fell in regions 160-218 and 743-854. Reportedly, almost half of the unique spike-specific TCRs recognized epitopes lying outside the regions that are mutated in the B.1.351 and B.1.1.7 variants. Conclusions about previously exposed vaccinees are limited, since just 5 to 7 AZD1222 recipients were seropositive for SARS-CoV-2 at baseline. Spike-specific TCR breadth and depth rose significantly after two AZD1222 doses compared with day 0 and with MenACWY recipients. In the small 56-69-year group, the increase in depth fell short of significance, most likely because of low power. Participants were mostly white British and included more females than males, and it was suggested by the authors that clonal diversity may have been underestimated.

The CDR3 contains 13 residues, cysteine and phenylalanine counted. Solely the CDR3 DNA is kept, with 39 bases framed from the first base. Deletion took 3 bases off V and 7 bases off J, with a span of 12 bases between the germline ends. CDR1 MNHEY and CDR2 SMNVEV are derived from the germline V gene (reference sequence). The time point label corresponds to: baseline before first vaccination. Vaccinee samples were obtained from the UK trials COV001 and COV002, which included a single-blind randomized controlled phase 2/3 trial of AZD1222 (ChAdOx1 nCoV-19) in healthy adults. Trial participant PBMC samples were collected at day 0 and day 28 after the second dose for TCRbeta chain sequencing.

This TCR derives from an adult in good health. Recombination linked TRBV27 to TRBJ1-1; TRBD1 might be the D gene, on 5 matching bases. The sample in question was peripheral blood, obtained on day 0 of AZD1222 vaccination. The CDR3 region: CASSFGTISEAFF. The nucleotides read TGTGCCAGCAGTTTTGGGACCATCAGTGAAGCTTTCTTT.